These 17 T cell receptor beta chains came from one sample sequenced in a study of T cells in Graves' hyperthyroidism and ophthalmopathy. The source material, RNA transcripts, was used to amplify TCR beta CDR3 regions. The primer set for the first-round RT-PCR of the TCR CDR3 was HTBI. TCRdb re-analysed the multiplex PCR reads in MiXCR, keeping a single row per CDR3 protein. Of a few hundred thousand distinct CDR3 sequences listed, 11% to 15% were seen once; the top ten hold roughly 13%. The sequencing input was blood. The receptor source for this set is a woman aged 40-49 years with Graves' hyperthyroidism.

This clonotype was counted many times. The V and J genes are TRBV2 and TRBJ1-1; maybe TRBD1 (5 bases). Trimming pared 6 bases from V and 4 bases from J, leaving 12 bases between. Germline V gives CDR1 SNHLY, CDR2 FYNNEI. CDR3 size: 13 residues. This CDR3 is CASRGLQGTEAFF. CDR3 bases: TGTGCCAGCAGGGGCCTGCAGGGCACTGAAGCTTTCTTT.

This clonotype was observed many times. The chain recombines TRBV18 with TRBJ2-5; 10 bases are a match to TRBD1. This CDR3 contains 14 residues. The germline gives CDR1 KGHSH, CDR2 LQKENI. Losses at the gene ends were 3 bases for V and 3 bases for J; bases not matched to a gene: 1. CDR3 DNA: TGTGCCAGCTCACCCGGGACAGGGGAAGAGACCCAGTACTTC. This sequence encodes CASSPGTGEETQYF.

This clonotype was seen at least ten times. The chain links TRBV6-1 to TRBJ1-5, with TRBD1 as a possible D gene (5 bases). Germline V gives CDR1 MNHNS, CDR2 SASEGT. The V and J ends lost 2 bases and 6 bases respectively, with 11 bases between them. The CDR3 sequence is 14 residues long. In DNA, the CDR3 is TGTGCCAGCAGTGAACAGGGCGTTGGTCAGCCCCAGCATTTT. Its protein is CASSEQGVGQPQHF.

A word on this clonotype: The junction differs from germline at one of its ends, possibly a read error. The chain combines TRBV27 with TRBJ2-3; TRBD2 agrees at 9 bases. From germline, CDR1 is MNHEY and CDR2 SMNVEV (reference sequence). The CDR3 consists of 19 residues. The CDR3 nucleotides are TGTGCCCGCAGTTTATTGGCTAGCGGGAAACATCCTAGCACAGATACGCAGTATTTT. Translating gives CARSLLASGKHPSTDTQYF.

This sequence joins TRBV4-1 and TRBJ1-2; 12 bases line up with TRBD1. The CDR3 runs 18 residues. Germline assignment: CDR1 MGHRA and CDR2 YSYEKL. The V and J ends lost 3 bases and 1 base, in that order; junction bases with no gene match: 9. In DNA, the CDR3 is TGCGCCAGCAGCCACCTCAGGGACAGGGGGCTAGGTAACTATGGCTACACCTTC. Its translation is CASSHLRDRGLGNYGYTF.

The table lists this clonotype with many counts. The chain is built from TRBV2 and TRBJ1-4, with 7 positions matching TRBD1. J gave up 7 bases and V 4 bases, and 6 bases lay outside the gene matches. The length of the CDR3 is 14 residues. The V gene's germline CDR1 is SNHLY and CDR2 FYNNEI. The CDR3 reads CASSAQGSGEKLFF. As DNA, the CDR3 is TGTGCCAGCAGTGCACAGGGGAGTGGTGAAAAACTGTTTTTT.

This clonotype came up many times. This chain links TRBV29-1 with TRBJ2-1, with 7 bases lining up with TRBD1. Germline V CDR1 and CDR2: SQVTM, ANQGSEA. This CDR3 has 16 amino acids. V gave up 0 bases and J gave up 5 bases; unmatched junction bases: 10. The CDR3 spells CSVEDPTGTVDNEQFF. The CDR3 DNA reads as TGCAGCGTTGAAGATCCCACCGGGACAGTTGACAATGAGCAGTTCTTC.

The chain is built from TRBV19 and TRBJ2-1; TRBD2 aligns across 7 bases. Germline V gene lookup returns CDR1 LNHDA and CDR2 SQIVND (reference sequence). This CDR3 comprises 14 residues. With 5 bases clipped from V and 7 bases from J, the junction kept 8 bases outside the gene matches. The CDR3 region has the DNA TGTGCCAGTAGTCCTAGCGGAGCGGTGAATGAGCAGTTCTTC. It encodes CASSPSGAVNEQFF.

In its sample, this clonotype was seen many times. The chain is built from TRBV6-1 and TRBJ2-7; TRBD2 aligns across 9 bases. The germline V gene has CDR1 MNHNS and CDR2 SASEGT. Trimming took 10 bases from V and 1 from J; bases not matched to a gene: 5. The CDR3 loop spans 13 amino acids. The CDR3 loop is CAISGSVSYEQYF. Written as DNA, the CDR3 is TGTGCCATTAGCGGGAGCGTATCCTACGAGCAGTACTTC.

This clonotype was found many times. The V and J genes are TRBV29-1 and TRBJ1-1; possible D gene TRBD1, 5 bases. From germline, CDR1 is SQVTM and CDR2 ANQGSEA. This CDR3 is 14 amino acids long. Trimming removed 7 bases from V and 2 bases from J, with 17 bases in between. CDR3 sequence (DNA): TGCAGCGCCGGAGGCGGGACGGCTAACACTGAAGCTTTCTTT. This sequence encodes CSAGGGTANTEAFF.

This chain joins TRBV11-2 and TRBJ2-5; unclear D gene. The CDR3 is 15 residues long. Per the germline V gene, CDR1 is SGHAT and CDR2 is FQNNGV. V lost 1 base, J lost 1 base, and 10 bases lay in between. The CDR3 is CASSLGVIGQETQYF. The CDR3 coding sequence is TGTGCCAGCAGCTTAGGAGTGATCGGCCAAGAGACCCAGTACTTC.

This clonotype was recorded many times. CDR3 in amino acids: CSARDKAGVYNEQFF. Here the CDR3 DNA reads TGCAGTGCTAGAGATAAGGCGGGAGTCTACAATGAGCAGTTCTTC. The gene calls are TRBV20-1 and TRBJ2-1, with 7 bases identical to TRBD2. Germline assignment: CDR1 DFQATT and CDR2 SNEGSKA (reference sequence). The J segment lost 3 bases and the V segment lost 0 bases, leaving 5 bases of the junction unmatched. The CDR3 extends over 15 amino acids.

This clonotype was seen ten or more times. The CDR3 protein is CASSRQAKDEQYF. CDR3 DNA sequence: TGCGCCAGCAGCCGACAGGCGAAGGACGAGCAGTACTTC. V and J are TRBV5-1 and TRBJ2-7; a possible D gene is TRBD1 (6 bases). The CDR3 totals 13 residues. With 4 bases removed from V and 5 bases from J, the gap between germline ends came to 13 bases. Germline V CDR1 and CDR2: SGHRS, YFSETQ.

This clonotype has ten or more counts. This chain connects TRBV6-1 to TRBJ1-1; D is ambiguous. The CDR3 is 12 residues long. CDR1 is MNHNS, CDR2 SASEGT, per germline. The V end lost 1 base, the J end lost 10 bases, and 10 bases lay between the germline ends. CDR3 bases: TGTGCCAGCAGTGAAGTCGGGGAGAGAGCTTTCTTT. Translation gives CASSEVGERAFF.

The V and J genes are TRBV7-9 and TRBJ1-1, with D possibly matching TRBD1 (6 bases). The CDR3 sequence is 13 residues long. The V gene's germline CDR1 is SEHNR and CDR2 FQNEAQ (reference sequence). The V and J ends lost 6 bases and 7 bases respectively, with 15 bases between them. CDR3 nucleotide sequence: TGTGCCAGCAGTCCCACAGGGATGGTTGAAGCTTTCTTT. It codes for CASSPTGMVEAFF.

The gene calls are TRBV19 and TRBJ2-3; TRBD2 matches 8 bases. Trimming at V came to 5 bases and at J to 4 bases, leaving 8 bases not matched to a gene. Germline V CDR1 and CDR2: LNHDA, SQIVND (reference sequence). CDR3 size: 15 residues. CDR3 residues: CASSLREGFADTQYF. In DNA form, the CDR3 reads TGTGCCAGTAGTTTACGGGAGGGTTTCGCAGATACGCAGTATTTT.

This clonotype was detected only a few times. This sequence joins TRBV10-3 and TRBJ2-5; TRBD2 is a possible D gene (6 bases). The CDR3 spans 14 residues. Trimming shortened V by 7 bases and J by 3 bases, and 15 bases separated the two germline ends. The germline V gene encodes CDR1 ENHRY and CDR2 SYGVKD. The CDR3 spells CAIKKATGEETQYF. In nucleotides, the CDR3 is TGTGCCATCAAAAAAGCGACGGGAGAAGAGACCCAGTACTTC.